These 10 T cell receptor beta chains were all obtained from the same sample, sequenced in a study of blood T cell repertoires in COVID-19. Sequencing was performed with immunoSEQ multiplex PCR; in TCRdb, only in-frame clones are kept and a portion is missing. The sample has 250,000 to 300,000 clones, about three quarters seen once; the top ten hold 3% to 3.5%. The specimen sequenced was peripheral blood. These receptors all stem from a woman of 80 years or more with acute or convalescent COVID-19.

The chain employs TRBV6-1 and TRBJ1-6, with D uncertain. CDR1 and CDR2 from the germline V gene are MNHNS and SASEGT. The CDR3 loop spans 13 amino acids. Trimming took 1 base from V and 13 from J, leaving 11 bases between them. CDR3 DNA sequence: TGTGCCAGCAGTGAAGTCACCTCAGTCCCCCTCCACTTT. As protein: CASSEVTSVPLHF.

CDR3 region: CASSLETFYGYTF. Here the CDR3 DNA reads TGTGCCAGCAGCTTGGAAACATTCTATGGCTACACCTTC. The V call is TRBV5-4, the J call TRBJ1-2; D gene uncertain. This CDR3 has 13 amino acids. Trimming shortened V by 0 bases and J by 4 bases, and 7 bases separated the two germline ends. CDR1 and CDR2 (germline): SGHNT, YYREEE (reference sequence).

The genes are TRBV6-5 and TRBJ2-1, with 8 bases that match TRBD2. The length of the CDR3 is 14 residues. Germline assignment: CDR1 MNHEY and CDR2 SVGAGI. The J segment lost 3 bases and the V segment lost 5 bases, leaving 3 bases of the junction unmatched. The chain's CDR3 is CASSSGSHYNEQFF. The CDR3 coding sequence is TGTGCCAGCAGTAGCGGGAGTCACTACAATGAGCAGTTCTTC.

The V and J genes are TRBV2 and TRBJ1-6; tentative D call: TRBD1 (6 bases). The CDR3 contains 14 residues. V was pared by 6 bases and J by 5 bases, with 11 bases between. Germline CDR1 is SNHLY and CDR2 is FYNNEI. CDR3 sequence (DNA): TGTGCCAGCAGGACCCAGGGGAATAATTCACCCCTCCACTTT. It specifies CASRTQGNNSPLHF.

The V gene is TRBV7-2, the J gene TRBJ1-1; weak D call: TRBD1 (5 bases). The CDR3 runs 12 residues. V lost 11 bases, J lost 0 bases, and 10 bases lay in between. CDR1 is SGHTA and CDR2 is FQGNSA in the germline V gene. The CDR3: CAGTGVNTEAFF. CDR3 in DNA: TGTGCCGGGACGGGGGTGAACACTGAAGCTTTCTTT. The full variable domain, rest sourced from reference TRBV7-2 and TRBJ1-1, is GAGVSQSPSNKVTEKGKDVELRCDPISGHTALYWYRQSLGQGLEFLIYFQGNSAPDKSGLPSDRFSAERTGGSVSTLTIQRTQQEDSAVYLCAGTGVNTEAFFGQGTRLTVV.

The genes are TRBV2 and TRBJ2-5, with TRBD1 matching over 8 bases. With V trimmed by 7 bases and J by 5 bases, 9 bases remained unmatched. The CDR3 runs to 14 residues. Germline loops: CDR1 SNHLY, CDR2 FYNNEI. The chain's CDR3 is CASNTGGMRETQYF. CDR3 DNA: TGTGCCAGCAATACAGGGGGAATGAGGGAGACCCAGTACTTC. Full variable domain (missing parts from reference TRBV2 and TRBJ2-5): EPEVTQTPSHQVTQMGQEVILRCVPISNHLYFYWYRQILGQKVEFLVSFYNNEISEKSEIFDDQFSVERPDGSNFTLKIRSTKLEDSAMYFCASNTGGMRETQYFGPGTRLLVL.

This clone was seen more than once but under ten times. The chain is built from TRBV27 and TRBJ2-7, with 7 nucleotides matching TRBD2. Losses at the gene ends were 0 bases for V and 3 bases for J; bases not matched to a gene: 5. Germline V CDR1 and CDR2: MNHEY, SMNVEV (reference sequence). The CDR3 has 15 amino acids. CDR3 DNA: TGTGCCAGCAGTTTATCTGGCGGGAGCTTCTACGAGCAGTACTTC. Translated: CASSLSGGSFYEQYF.

J is TRBJ2-2 and V is TRBV24-1; D ambiguous. Trimming stripped 4 bases from V and 4 bases from J, with 6 bases between. Germline CDR1 is KGHDR and CDR2 is SFDVKD. There are 13 residues in the CDR3. CDR3 sequence (DNA): TGTGCCACCAGTGACTCTACCACCGGGGAGCTGTTTTTT. It translates to CATSDSTTGELFF.

This clone was counted a single time. This chain's CDR3 is CASSRRGLSGYGYTF. Written as DNA, the CDR3 is TGTGCCAGCAGCCGAAGGGGCCTCTCAGGGTATGGCTACACCTTC. V is TRBV3-1 (or the pseudogene TRBV3-2) and J is TRBJ1-2, with D possibly being TRBD1 (5 bases). Trimming removed 4 bases from V and 5 bases from J, with 17 bases in between. Germline lookup yields CDR1 LGHDT and CDR2 YNNKEL (reference sequence). The CDR3 sequence is 15 residues long.

This clone came up a few times. The V call is TRBV10-3, the J call TRBJ1-5; 8 nucleotides match TRBD1. This CDR3 contains 16 residues. The trim removed 0 bases at V and 4 bases at J, leaving 5 bases unmatched. Germline values: CDR1 ENHRY, CDR2 SYGVKD. The CDR3 DNA follows: TGTGCCATCAGTGAGTCGGGAGGGACAGGAAATCAGCCCCAGCATTTT. Its translation is CAISESGGTGNQPQHF.